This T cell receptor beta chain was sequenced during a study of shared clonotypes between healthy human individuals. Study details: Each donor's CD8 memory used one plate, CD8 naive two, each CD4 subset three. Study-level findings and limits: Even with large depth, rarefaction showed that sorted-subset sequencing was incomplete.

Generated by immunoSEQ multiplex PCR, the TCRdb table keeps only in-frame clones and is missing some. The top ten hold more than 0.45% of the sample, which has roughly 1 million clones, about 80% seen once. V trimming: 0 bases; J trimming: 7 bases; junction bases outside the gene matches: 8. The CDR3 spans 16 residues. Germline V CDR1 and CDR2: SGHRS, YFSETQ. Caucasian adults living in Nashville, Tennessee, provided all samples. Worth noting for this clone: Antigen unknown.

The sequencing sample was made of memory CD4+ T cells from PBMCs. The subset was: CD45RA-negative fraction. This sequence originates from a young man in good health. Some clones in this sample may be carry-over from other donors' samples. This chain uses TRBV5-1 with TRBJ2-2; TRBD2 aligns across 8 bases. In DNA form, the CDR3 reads TGCGCCAGCAGCTTGGAGTCGGGACTAGAGGTCGGGGAGCTGTTTTTT. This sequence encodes CASSLESGLEVGELFF.